This TCR beta chain was found in a study of T cell repertoires in cytomegalovirus infection. Looking at the study overall: An indication of both CMV infection and matching HLA type came from public TCR beta signatures.

MiXCR, run by TCRdb on the reads, gives a single entry per CDR3 protein. The sample contains hundreds of thousands of distinct CDR3 sequences, 20% to 30% of which appear only once. Germline CDR1 reads MNHEY; CDR2 reads SVGAGI. J was trimmed by 2 bases and V by 8 bases; bases with no gene match: 8. The CDR3 is made up of 15 amino acids. Comment on this clonotype: Its matching antigen is unknown.

Notes on the study in general: HLA-C-restricted CMV-specific TCR beta clonotypes were dominant in the ex vivo response.

Specimen: CD8+ T cells from PBMCs. This chain links TRBV6-5 with TRBJ1-2; TRBD1 matches 10 bases. This receptor was taken from a human donor in good health (CMV status not recorded). Some clones in this sample may be carry-over from other donors' samples. The CDR3 DNA sequence: TGTGCCAGCGGCTCCGGGACAGGGGCAAACTATGGCTACACCTTC. The encoded protein is CASGSGTGANYGYTF.